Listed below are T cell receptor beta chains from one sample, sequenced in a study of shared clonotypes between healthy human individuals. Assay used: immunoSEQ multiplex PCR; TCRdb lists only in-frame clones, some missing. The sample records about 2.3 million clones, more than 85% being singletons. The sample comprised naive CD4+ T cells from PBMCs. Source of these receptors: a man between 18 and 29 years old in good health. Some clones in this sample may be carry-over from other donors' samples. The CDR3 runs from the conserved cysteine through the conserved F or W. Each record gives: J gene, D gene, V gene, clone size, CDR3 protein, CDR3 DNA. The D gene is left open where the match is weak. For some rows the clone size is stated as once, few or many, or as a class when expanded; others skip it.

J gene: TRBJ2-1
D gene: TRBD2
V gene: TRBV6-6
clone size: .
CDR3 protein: CASTTLAGGVYNEQFF
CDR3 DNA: TGTGCCAGCACCACCCTAGCGGGGGGGGTCTACAATGAGCAGTTCTTC

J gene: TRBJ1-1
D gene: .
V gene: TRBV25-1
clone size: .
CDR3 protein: CASSDRPWTEAFF
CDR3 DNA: TGTGCCAGCAGCGACAGGCCCTGGACTGAAGCTTTCTTT

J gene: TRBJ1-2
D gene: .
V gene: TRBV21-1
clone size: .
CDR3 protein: CASSKQPSPDYGYTF
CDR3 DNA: TGTGCCAGCAGCAAACAGCCTTCCCCGGACTATGGCTACACCTTC

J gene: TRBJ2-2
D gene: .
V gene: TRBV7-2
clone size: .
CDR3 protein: CASSSSEGHVTGELFF
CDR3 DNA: TGTGCCAGCAGCTCCTCCGAGGGACACGTCACCGGGGAGCTGTTTTTT

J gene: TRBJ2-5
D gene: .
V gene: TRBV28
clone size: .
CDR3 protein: CASSLPSDETQYF
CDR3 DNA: TGTGCCAGCAGTCTCCCGAGTGATGAGACCCAGTACTTC

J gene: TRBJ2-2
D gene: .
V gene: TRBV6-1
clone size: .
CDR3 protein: CASRRGTGITGELFF
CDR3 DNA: TGTGCCAGCAGGAGGGGGACGGGCATCACCGGGGAGCTGTTTTTT

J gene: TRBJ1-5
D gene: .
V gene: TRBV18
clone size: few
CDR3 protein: CASSLGAVEPQHF
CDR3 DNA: TGTGCCAGCTCACTTGGCGCCGTGGAGCCCCAGCATTTT

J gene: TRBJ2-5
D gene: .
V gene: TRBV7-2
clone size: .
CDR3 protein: CASSTYRVQYF
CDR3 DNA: TGTGCCAGCAGTACCTACCGAGTCCAGTACTTC

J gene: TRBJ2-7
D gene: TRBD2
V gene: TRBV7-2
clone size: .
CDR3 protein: CASSLVYPGLAGGTEQYF
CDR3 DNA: TGTGCCAGCAGCTTAGTTTATCCGGGACTAGCGGGAGGGACCGAGCAGTACTTC

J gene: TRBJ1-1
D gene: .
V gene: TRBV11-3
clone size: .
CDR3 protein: CASSSGRTEAFF
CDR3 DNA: TGTGCCAGCAGCTCAGGGAGAACTGAAGCTTTCTTT

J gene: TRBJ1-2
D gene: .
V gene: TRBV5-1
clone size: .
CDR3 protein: CASSLSTLNSGYTF
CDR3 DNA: TGCGCCAGCAGCCTCTCGACCCTCAATTCGGGCTACACCTTC

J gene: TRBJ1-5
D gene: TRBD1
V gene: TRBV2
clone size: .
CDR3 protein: CASIGDRGQPQHF
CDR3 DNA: TGTGCCAGCATCGGGGACAGGGGTCAGCCCCAGCATTTT

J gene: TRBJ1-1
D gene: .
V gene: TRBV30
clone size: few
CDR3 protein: CAWSVPSNTEAFF
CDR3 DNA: TGTGCCTGGAGTGTACCCAGCAACACTGAAGCTTTCTTT

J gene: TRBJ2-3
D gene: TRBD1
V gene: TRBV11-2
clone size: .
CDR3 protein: CASSLDGQGVGTDTQYF
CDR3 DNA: TGTGCCAGCAGCTTAGATGGGCAGGGGGTTGGAACAGATACGCAGTATTTT

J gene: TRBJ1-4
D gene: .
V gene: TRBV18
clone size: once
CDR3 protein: CASSPRNRDIREKLFF
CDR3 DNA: TGTGCCAGCTCACCCCGCAACCGGGACATTCGAGAAAAACTGTTTTTT

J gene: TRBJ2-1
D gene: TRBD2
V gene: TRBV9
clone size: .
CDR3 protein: CASSTRASGSSNEQFF
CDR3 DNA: TGTGCCAGCAGCACCCGGGCCAGCGGGAGTTCTAACGAGCAGTTCTTC

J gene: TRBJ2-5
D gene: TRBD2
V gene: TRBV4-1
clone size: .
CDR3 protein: CASSQARKAGGREETQYF
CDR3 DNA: TGCGCCAGCAGCCAAGCCCGGAAGGCGGGAGGAAGGGAAGAGACCCAGTACTTC

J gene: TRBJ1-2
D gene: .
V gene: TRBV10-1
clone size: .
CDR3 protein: CASSEILGYGYTF
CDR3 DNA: TGCGCCAGCAGTGAGATCCTGGGCTATGGCTACACCTTC

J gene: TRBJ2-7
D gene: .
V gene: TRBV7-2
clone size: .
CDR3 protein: CASRQGGSSYEQYF
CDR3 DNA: TGTGCCAGCAGACAAGGGGGGAGCTCCTACGAGCAGTACTTC

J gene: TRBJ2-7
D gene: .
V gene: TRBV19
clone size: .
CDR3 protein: CASSRGLSSYEQYF
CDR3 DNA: TGTGCCAGTAGTCGGGGACTCAGCTCCTACGAGCAGTACTTC

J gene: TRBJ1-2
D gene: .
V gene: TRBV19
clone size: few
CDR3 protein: CASSISGYGYTF
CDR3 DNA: TGTGCCAGTAGTATATCTGGCTATGGCTACACCTTC

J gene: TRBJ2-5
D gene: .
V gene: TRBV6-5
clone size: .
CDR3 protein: CASSYGSLGVAQYF
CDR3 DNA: TGTGCCAGCAGTTACGGGAGTTTGGGGGTAGCCCAGTACTTC

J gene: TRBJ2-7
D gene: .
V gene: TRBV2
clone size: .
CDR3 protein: CASKTANAYEQYF
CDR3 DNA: TGTGCCAGCAAAACAGCTAACGCCTACGAGCAGTACTTC

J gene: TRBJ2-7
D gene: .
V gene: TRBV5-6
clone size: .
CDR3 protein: CASSPWVRTRYEQYF
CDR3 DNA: TGTGCCAGCAGCCCGTGGGTACGAACAAGATACGAGCAGTACTTC

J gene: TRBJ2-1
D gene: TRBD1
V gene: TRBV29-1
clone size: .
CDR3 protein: CSVEPDRRSLF
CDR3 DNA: TGCAGCGTTGAACCGGACAGGAGGTCTCTCTTC

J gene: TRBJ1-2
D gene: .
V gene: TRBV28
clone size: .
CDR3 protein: CASRPLDRFYGYTF
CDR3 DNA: TGTGCCAGCAGACCCCTTGACAGGTTCTATGGCTACACCTTC

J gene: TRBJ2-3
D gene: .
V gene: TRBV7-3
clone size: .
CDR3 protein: CASSLMPSADTQYF
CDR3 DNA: TGTGCCAGCAGCTTAATGCCCTCTGCAGATACGCAGTATTTT

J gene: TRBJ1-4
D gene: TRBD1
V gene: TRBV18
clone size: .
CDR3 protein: CASSRLQTGRNEKLFF
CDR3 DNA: TGTGCCAGCTCGCGTCTTCAGACAGGGAGAAATGAAAAACTGTTTTTT

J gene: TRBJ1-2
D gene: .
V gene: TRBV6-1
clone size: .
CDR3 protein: CASSESWVWRTF
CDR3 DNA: TGTGCCAGCAGTGAAAGTTGGGTCTGGAGAACCTTC

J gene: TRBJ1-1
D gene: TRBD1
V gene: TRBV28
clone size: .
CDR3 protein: CASFTWDRARTEAFF
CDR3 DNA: TGTGCCAGCTTCACGTGGGACAGGGCTCGGACTGAAGCTTTCTTT

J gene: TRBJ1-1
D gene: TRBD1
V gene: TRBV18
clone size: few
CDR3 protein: CASSPRTGSTEAFF
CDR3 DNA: TGTGCCAGCTCACCACGGACAGGGAGCACTGAAGCTTTCTTT

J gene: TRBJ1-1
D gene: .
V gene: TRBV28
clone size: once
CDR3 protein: CASTRGLLVAEAFF
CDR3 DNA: TGTGCCAGCACTAGAGGATTGTTGGTCGCTGAAGCTTTCTTT

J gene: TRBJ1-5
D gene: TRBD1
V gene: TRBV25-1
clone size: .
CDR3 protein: CAGSDGPDRGGPQHF
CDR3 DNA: TGTGCCGGCAGTGATGGCCCCGACAGGGGAGGGCCCCAGCATTTT

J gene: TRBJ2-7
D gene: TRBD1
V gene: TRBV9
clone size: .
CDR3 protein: CASSPRQGIYEQYF
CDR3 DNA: TGTGCCAGCAGCCCCCGACAGGGCATCTACGAGCAGTACTTC

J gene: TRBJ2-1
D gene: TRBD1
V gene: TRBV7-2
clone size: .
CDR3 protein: CASSLSSGQGYNEQFF
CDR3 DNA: TGTGCCAGCAGCCTGAGTTCGGGACAGGGCTACAATGAGCAGTTCTTC

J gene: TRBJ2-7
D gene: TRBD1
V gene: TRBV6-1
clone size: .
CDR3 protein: CASSPRDRGPYEQYF
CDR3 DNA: TGTGCCAGCAGTCCCCGGGACAGGGGGCCCTACGAGCAGTACTTC

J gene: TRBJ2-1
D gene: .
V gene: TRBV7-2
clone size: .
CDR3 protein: CASSLGAGNHNEQFF
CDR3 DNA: TGTGCCAGCAGCTTAGGAGCCGGGAACCACAATGAGCAGTTCTTC

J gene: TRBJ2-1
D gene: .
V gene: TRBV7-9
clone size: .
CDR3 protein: CASSLGPLNEQFF
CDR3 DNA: TGTGCCAGCAGTCTAGGGCCACTTAATGAGCAGTTCTTC

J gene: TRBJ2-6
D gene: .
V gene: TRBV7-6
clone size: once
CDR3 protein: CASSLAPTIVGANVLTF
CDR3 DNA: TGTGCCAGCAGCTTAGCGCCCACAATCGTTGGGGCCAACGTCCTGACTTTC

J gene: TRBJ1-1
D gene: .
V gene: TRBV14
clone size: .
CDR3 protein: CASSPDRRGYTEAFF
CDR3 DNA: TGTGCCAGCAGCCCAGACAGGCGGGGTTACACTGAAGCTTTCTTT

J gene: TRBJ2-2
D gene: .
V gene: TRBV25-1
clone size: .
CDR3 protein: CASSVGIWVAGELFF
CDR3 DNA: TGTGCCAGCAGTGTTGGCATCTGGGTAGCCGGGGAGCTGTTTTTT

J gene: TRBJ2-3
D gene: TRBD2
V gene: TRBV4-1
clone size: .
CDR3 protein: CASEATSGRADTQYF
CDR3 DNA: TGCGCCAGCGAGGCAACTAGCGGGAGGGCAGATACGCAGTATTTT